Listed below are T cell receptor beta chains from one sample, sequenced in a study of post-analysis software for immune sequencing data. TCRdb processed the PCR reads anew with MiXCR; each CDR3 protein has one entry. The sample yields some 690,000 distinct CDR3 sequences, around 64% seen once. The sequenced sample consisted of blood. Receptors were obtained from a girl aged 2-9 years with multiple sclerosis. Both conserved end residues are part of each CDR3. D genes are given only for firm matches. Rows give clone size only sometimes, using once, few, many, or a class for an expanded clone.

cdr3_nt cdr3_aa clone_size v_call d_call cdr3_length j_call
TGCACCGGGTCGGGTGGTTCCGGTGAGACCCAGTACTTC CTGSGGSGETQYF few TRBV29-1 - 13 TRBJ2-5
TGTGCCAGCAGCAGGGACAGGGGAACTGATGGCTACACCTTC CASSRDRGTDGYTF - TRBV6-5 TRBD1 14 TRBJ1-2
TGCGCCAGCAGCCCATGGACTAGCGGGAGGGCCTTCGAGCAGTACTTC CASSPWTSGRAFEQYF once TRBV5-1 TRBD2 16 TRBJ2-7
TGTGCCAGCCGCCGCGCAGGCGATCCCTACGAGCAGTACTTC CASRRAGDPYEQYF - TRBV7-2 - 14 TRBJ2-7
TGCAGTGCTACACGGACAGGGGCAGAGACCCAGTACTTC CSATRTGAETQYF once TRBV20-1 TRBD1 13 TRBJ2-5
TGCAGTGCTAGTGAAACAGGAGCAGAGACCCAGTACTTC CSASETGAETQYF once TRBV20-1 - 13 TRBJ2-5
TGTGCCATCAGTTTTTCCGGGACTAGCGGGGTCTACAATGAGCAGTTCTTC CAISFSGTSGVYNEQFF - TRBV10-3 TRBD2 17 TRBJ2-1
TGTGCCACCTTGACTAGCGGGTCCAATGAGCAGTTCTTC CATLTSGSNEQFF few TRBV27 TRBD2 13 TRBJ2-1
TGCAGTGCGGCACTAGCGGGAGGTAACGAGCAGTACTTC CSAALAGGNEQYF - TRBV20-1 TRBD2 13 TRBJ2-7
TGTGCCAGCTCAACCCTAGCGGACCAAGAGACCCAGTACTTC CASSTLADQETQYF - TRBV18 TRBD2 14 TRBJ2-5
TGTGCCAGCAGCTTAGGACAGACGACAACTAATGAAAAACTGTTTTTT CASSLGQTTTNEKLFF once TRBV7-9 - 16 TRBJ1-4
TGCAGCGTTTCGGACAGGCGATTACTCTTTGAAGCTTTCTTT CSVSDRRLLFEAFF - TRBV29-1 TRBD1 14 TRBJ1-1
TGTGCCAGCAGCTTCAGTCCGACAGGGGGCATTGGCTACACCTTC CASSFSPTGGIGYTF - TRBV7-9 TRBD1 15 TRBJ1-2
TGCGCCAGCAGCCAAGAGGGAGCCCCCGGGTCCTACAATGAGCAGTTCTTC CASSQEGAPGSYNEQFF - TRBV4-1 - 17 TRBJ2-1
TGCAGCGTCGGTTGGAAGAGGGGATCCATCTATGGCTACACCTTC CSVGWKRGSIYGYTF - TRBV29-1 - 15 TRBJ1-2
TGTGCCAGCAGCCCTTTAGGATTCAACACTGAAGCTTTCTTT CASSPLGFNTEAFF - TRBV9 - 14 TRBJ1-1
TGTGCCATCGGCCACTTAGAAGAGACCCAGTACTTC CAIGHLEETQYF few TRBV10-3 - 12 TRBJ2-5
TGTGCCAGCAGTTCGGGCCTCCTAGGGGCAGATACGCAGTATTTT CASSSGLLGADTQYF - TRBV6-2/TRBV6-3 - 15 TRBJ2-3
TGCAGTGCTAGAGCTCCCAGGGGGTCGCAGGGCTACACCTTC CSARAPRGSQGYTF few TRBV20-1 TRBD1 14 TRBJ1-2
TGTGCCAGCAGGTGGGGGGGAAAGGGCTACACCTTC CASRWGGKGYTF few TRBV5-4 - 12 TRBJ1-2
TGCGCCAGCAGCTTTCCAGGTATGGGGAACACTGAAGCTTTCTTT CASSFPGMGNTEAFF - TRBV5-1 - 15 TRBJ1-1
TGCAGCGCCCGGGGTGATGGCACTGAAGCTTTCTTT CSARGDGTEAFF - TRBV29-1 - 12 TRBJ1-1
TGTGCCAGCAGCTTAGCCGCAGGGGTCGGTGAAAAACTGTTTTTT CASSLAAGVGEKLFF - TRBV7-2 - 15 TRBJ1-4
TGCAGCGTAAGGACAGGCTTTACCTACGAGCAGTACTTC CSVRTGFTYEQYF - TRBV29-1 TRBD1 13 TRBJ2-7
TGTGCCAGCAGTTTCCGTGGGATCTACGAGCAGTACTTC CASSFRGIYEQYF few TRBV12-3/TRBV12-4 - 13 TRBJ2-7
TGTGCCAGCAGCTTTTTTCGGCTTGGACGATCGCGTGAAAAACTGTTTTTT CASSFFRLGRSREKLFF once TRBV7-9 - 17 TRBJ1-4
TGTGCCAGCAGTGAAGGGGAAACTAGCACAGATACGCAGTATTTT CASSEGETSTDTQYF few TRBV2 - 15 TRBJ2-3
TGTGCCAGCAGTTTTGGTGGGGAGGGGTTCGACGAGCAGTACTTC CASSFGGEGFDEQYF - TRBV12-3/TRBV12-4 TRBD2 15 TRBJ2-7
TGTGCCGCCGCGGGACTAGATGACAATGAGCAGTTCTTC CAAAGLDDNEQFF - TRBV24-1 TRBD2 13 TRBJ2-1
TGCAGTGCTGCGAATTACAGGAGCTCCTACAATGAGCAGTTCTTC CSAANYRSSYNEQFF - TRBV20-1 - 15 TRBJ2-1
TGTGCCAGCAGTTCCCGTAGGGTAGATACGCAGTATTTT CASSSRRVDTQYF - TRBV12-3/TRBV12-4 - 13 TRBJ2-3